This T cell receptor (beta chain) was sequenced in a study of CD8+ T cells in alopecia areata. Study details: Those patients who were treated received oral tofacitinib, which was given at 5 to 10 mg twice daily for moderate-to-severe alopecia areata.

cDNA reverse transcribed from extracted RNA served as the sequencing template. Assay: immunoSEQ multiplex PCR; the TCRdb copy retains only in-frame clones and omits some. The sample records roughly 120,000 clones, less than 45% being singletons. Germline V gene data show CDR1 as SNHLY and CDR2 as FYNNEI. There are 13 residues in the CDR3. V gave up 4 bases and J gave up 4 bases, with 10 bases separating them. The sequenced sample consisted of CD4+ T cells sorted from blood. The V call is TRBV2, the J call TRBJ1-2, with a weak D call TRBD1 (5 bases). The clonotype comes from a human donor with alopecia areata. The CDR3 DNA follows: TGTGCCAGCAGTGTGGGACCAGCCTATGGCTACACCTTC. Amino acids: CASSVGPAYGYTF.